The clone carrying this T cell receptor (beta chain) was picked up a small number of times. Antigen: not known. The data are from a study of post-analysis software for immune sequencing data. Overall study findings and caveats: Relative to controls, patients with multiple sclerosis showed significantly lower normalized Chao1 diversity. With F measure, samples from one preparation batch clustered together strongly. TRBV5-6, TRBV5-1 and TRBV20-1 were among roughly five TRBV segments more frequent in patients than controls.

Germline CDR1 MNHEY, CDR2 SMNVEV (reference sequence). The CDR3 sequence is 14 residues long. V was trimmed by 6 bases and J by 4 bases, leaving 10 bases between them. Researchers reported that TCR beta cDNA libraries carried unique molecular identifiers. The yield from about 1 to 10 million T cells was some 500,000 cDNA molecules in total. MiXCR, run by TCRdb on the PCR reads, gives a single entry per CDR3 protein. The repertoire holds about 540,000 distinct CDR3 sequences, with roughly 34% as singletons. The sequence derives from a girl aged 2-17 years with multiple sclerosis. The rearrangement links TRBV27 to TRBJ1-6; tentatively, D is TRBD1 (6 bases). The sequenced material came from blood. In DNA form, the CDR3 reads TGTGCCAGCAGACTGGACAGATATAATTCACCCCTCCACTTT. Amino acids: CASRLDRYNSPLHF.